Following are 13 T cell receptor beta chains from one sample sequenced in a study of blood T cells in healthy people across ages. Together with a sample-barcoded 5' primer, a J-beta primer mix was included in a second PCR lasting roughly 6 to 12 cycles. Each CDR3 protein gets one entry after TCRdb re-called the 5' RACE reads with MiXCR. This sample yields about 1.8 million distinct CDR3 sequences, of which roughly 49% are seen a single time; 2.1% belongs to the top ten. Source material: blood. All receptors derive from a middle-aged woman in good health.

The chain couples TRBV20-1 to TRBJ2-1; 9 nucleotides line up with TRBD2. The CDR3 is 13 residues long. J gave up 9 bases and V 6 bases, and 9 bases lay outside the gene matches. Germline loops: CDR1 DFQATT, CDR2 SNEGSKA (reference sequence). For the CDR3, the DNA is TGCAGTGCCGCGGGGGGGCCCCTGAGTGAGCAGTTCTTC. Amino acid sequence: CSAAGGPLSEQFF.

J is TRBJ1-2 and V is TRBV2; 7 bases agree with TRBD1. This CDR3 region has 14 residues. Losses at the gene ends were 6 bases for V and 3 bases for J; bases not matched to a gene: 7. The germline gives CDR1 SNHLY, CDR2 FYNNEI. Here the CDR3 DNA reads TGTGCCAGCAGGATTACAGGGGTCGACTATGGCTACACCTTC. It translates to CASRITGVDYGYTF. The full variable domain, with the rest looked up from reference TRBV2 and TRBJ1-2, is EPEVTQTPSHQVTQMGQEVILRCVPISNHLYFYWYRQILGQKVEFLVSFYNNEISEKSEIFDDQFSVERPDGSNFTLKIRSTKLEDSAMYFCASRITGVDYGYTFGSGTRLTVV.

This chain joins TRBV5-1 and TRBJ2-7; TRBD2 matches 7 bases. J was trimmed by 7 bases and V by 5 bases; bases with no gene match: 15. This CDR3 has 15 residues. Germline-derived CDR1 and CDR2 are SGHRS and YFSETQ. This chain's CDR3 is CASSASGNSYNEQYF. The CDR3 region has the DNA TGCGCCAGCAGTGCTAGCGGCAATTCCTACAATGAGCAGTACTTC.

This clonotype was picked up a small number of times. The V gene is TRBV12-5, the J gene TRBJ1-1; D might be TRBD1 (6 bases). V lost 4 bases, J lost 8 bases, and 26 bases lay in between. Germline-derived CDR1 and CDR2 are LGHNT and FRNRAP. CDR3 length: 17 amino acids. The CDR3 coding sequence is TGTGCTAGTGGTTCCTCGACAGGTTATGGACCACCAATCGAAGCTTTCTTT. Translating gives CASGSSTGYGPPIEAFF.

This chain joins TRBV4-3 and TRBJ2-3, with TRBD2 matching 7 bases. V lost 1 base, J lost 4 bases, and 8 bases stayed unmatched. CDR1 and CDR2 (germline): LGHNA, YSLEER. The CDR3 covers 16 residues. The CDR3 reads CASSQAGGGDADTQYF. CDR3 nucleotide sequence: TGCGCCAGCAGCCAAGCGGGCGGGGGTGACGCAGATACGCAGTATTTT.

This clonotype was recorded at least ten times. CDR3: CATSRPGQGIYEQYF. CDR3 DNA sequence: TGTGCCACCAGCAGACCAGGACAGGGCATCTACGAGCAGTACTTC. This chain connects TRBV15 to TRBJ2-7; 8 nucleotides align to TRBD1. CDR3 length equals 15 residues. CDR1 LNHNV and CDR2 YYDKDF come from the germline V gene (reference sequence). With V trimmed by 2 bases and J by 3 bases, 6 bases remained unmatched.

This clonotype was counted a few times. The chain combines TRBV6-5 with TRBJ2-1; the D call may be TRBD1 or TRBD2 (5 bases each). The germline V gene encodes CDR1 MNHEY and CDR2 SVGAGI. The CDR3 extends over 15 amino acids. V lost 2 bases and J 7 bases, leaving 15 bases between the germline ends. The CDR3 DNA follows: TGTGCCAGCAGTTACCTTGAGGGGAGCTATAATGAGCAGTTCTTC. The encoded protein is CASSYLEGSYNEQFF.

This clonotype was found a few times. CDR3 DNA: TGCGCCAGCAGCCAAGATCAAGCGACTAGCGGATACTACAATGAGCAGTTCTTC. Protein: CASSQDQATSGYYNEQFF. The J gene is TRBJ2-1, the V gene TRBV4-3; TRBD2 matches 9 bases. CDR1 is LGHNA, CDR2 YSLEER, per germline. Trimming removed 0 bases from V and 3 bases from J; junction bases left unmatched: 9. This CDR3 spans 18 amino acids.

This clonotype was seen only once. In nucleotides, the CDR3 is TGTGCCAGCAGCCGCATGAAGAGCACAGATACGCAGTATTTT. It specifies CASSRMKSTDTQYF. This chain links TRBV11-1 with TRBJ2-3, with unresolved D. Germline V gene data show CDR1 as SGHAT and CDR2 as FQDESV (reference sequence). Trimming cost V 5 bases and J 0 bases, with 9 bases left between them. The CDR3 extends over 14 amino acids.

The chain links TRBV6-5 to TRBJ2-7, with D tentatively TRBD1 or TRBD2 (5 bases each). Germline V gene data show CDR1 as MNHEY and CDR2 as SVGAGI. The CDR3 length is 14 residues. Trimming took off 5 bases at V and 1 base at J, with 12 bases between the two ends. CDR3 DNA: TGTGCCAGCAGTAAGGACGGGACGTCCTACGAGCAGTACTTC. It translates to CASSKDGTSYEQYF.

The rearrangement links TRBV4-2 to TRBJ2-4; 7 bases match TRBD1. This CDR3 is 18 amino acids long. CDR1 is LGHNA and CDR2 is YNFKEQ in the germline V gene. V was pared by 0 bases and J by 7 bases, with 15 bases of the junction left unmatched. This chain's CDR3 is CASSQDPPTGALGNIQYF. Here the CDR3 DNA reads TGTGCCAGCAGCCAAGATCCCCCCACAGGGGCCCTAGGGAACATTCAGTACTTC.

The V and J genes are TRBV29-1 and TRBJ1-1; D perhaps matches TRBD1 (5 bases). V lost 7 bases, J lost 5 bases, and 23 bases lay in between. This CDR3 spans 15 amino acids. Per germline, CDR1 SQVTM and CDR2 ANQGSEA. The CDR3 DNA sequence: TGCAGCGCATCCGGCACGGGACTACCAGAAACTGAAGCTTTCTTT. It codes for CSASGTGLPETEAFF.

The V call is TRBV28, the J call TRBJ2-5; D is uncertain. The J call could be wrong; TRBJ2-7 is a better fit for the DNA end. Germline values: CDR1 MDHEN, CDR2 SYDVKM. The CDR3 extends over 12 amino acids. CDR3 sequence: CASRLISAEQYF. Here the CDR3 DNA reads TGTGCCAGCAGGTTGATTAGTGCCGAGCAGTACTTC.